This T cell receptor (beta chain) was recorded in a study of T cells after posttransplantation cyclophosphamide. The study's findings and limits: Tissue-infiltrating T cells from skin or gut overlapped little with blood T cells. Recipient CMV seropositivity and CMV reactivation strongly tracked TRB clonality.

Germline V CDR1 and CDR2: SGDLS, YYNGEE. V dropped 0 bases and J dropped 0 bases, with 7 bases sitting between them. The CDR3 runs to 14 residues. Data came from immunoSEQ multiplex PCR; TCRdb stores just in-frame clones and leaves some out. The sample lists around 40,000 clones; less than 95% were seen once. Busulfan-fludarabine conditioning, marrow transplant, and cyclophosphamide on days +3 and +4 were administered. Turning to this clone: The antigen is unknown.

The source is a male patient aged 60-69 years who received an allogeneic stem cell transplant from a related donor and was CMV-positive. A subset of T cells may come from the graft donor. The material was PBMCs, obtained 60 to 65 days after allogeneic stem cell transplant with posttransplant cyclophosphamide. The chain uses TRBV9 and TRBJ2-7; D is undetermined. The DNA of the CDR3 is TGTGCCAGCAGCGTAGGGCGGAGCTCCTACGAGCAGTACTTC. It codes for CASSVGRSSYEQYF.